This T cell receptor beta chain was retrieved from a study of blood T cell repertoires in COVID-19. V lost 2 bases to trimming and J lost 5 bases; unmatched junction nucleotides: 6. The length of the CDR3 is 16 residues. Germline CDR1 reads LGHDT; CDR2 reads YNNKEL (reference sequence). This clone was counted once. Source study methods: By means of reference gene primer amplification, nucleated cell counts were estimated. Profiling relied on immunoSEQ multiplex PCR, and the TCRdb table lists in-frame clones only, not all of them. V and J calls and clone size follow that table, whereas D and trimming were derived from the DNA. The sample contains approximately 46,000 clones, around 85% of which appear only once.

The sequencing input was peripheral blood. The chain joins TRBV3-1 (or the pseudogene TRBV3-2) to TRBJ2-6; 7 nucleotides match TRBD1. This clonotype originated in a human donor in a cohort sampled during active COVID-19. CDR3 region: CASSQRTTGRANVLTF. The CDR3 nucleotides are TGTGCCAGCAGCCAACGAACGACAGGGAGGGCCAACGTCCTGACTTTC.